The rows below give T cell receptor beta chains drawn from one sample of a study of cytomegalovirus exposure and HLA in healthy donors. Only in-frame clones appear in the TCRdb table, and some are missing; sequencing was by immunoSEQ multiplex PCR. The profile shows approximately 220,000 clones, around 80% of them singletons. The sequencing sample was made of PBMCs. The origin of the receptors is a girl aged 2 to 9 in good health and CMV-seronegative. Each CDR3 is given with its conserved first and last residue. Each record gives: V gene, J gene, CDR3 protein.

>TRBV6-1|TRBJ2-1
CASSAIGTALFNEQFF
>TRBV5-6|TRBJ1-5
CASSATGGGNQPQHF
>TRBV19|TRBJ1-1
CASTSGGRGREAFF
>TRBV5-4|TRBJ2-3
CASSPRTSGRPDTQYF
>TRBV19|TRBJ2-3
CASSTADTQYF
>TRBV19|TRBJ2-7
CASSGASYEQYF
>TRBV2|TRBJ1-1
CASSGEVNTEAFF
>TRBV6-6|TRBJ1-5
CASSFGQGASQPQHF
>TRBV29-1|TRBJ2-1
CSVGGRALGEQFF
>TRBV27|TRBJ1-1
CASSLSDRGRSLAFF
>TRBV19|TRBJ2-7
CASTPQGATYEQYF
>TRBV6-4|TRBJ1-1
CASSDGTGPYTEAFF
>TRBV6-1|TRBJ2-1
CASSATSGRSYNEQFF
>TRBV7-9|TRBJ1-1
CASSLQVLENTEAFF
>TRBV7-2|TRBJ2-3
CASSTWTGSVDTQYF
>TRBV5-4|TRBJ2-3
CASSLESSGEITDTQYF
>TRBV5-6|TRBJ2-5
CASSIPGQQETQYF
>TRBV5-1|TRBJ2-3
CASSSKTGSTDTQYF
>TRBV14|TRBJ1-5
CASSQVEDRDDQPQHF
>TRBV13|TRBJ2-1
CASSLGAGDSQYEQFF
>TRBV25-1|TRBJ2-7
CASSEVGLGVHEQYF
>TRBV11-2|TRBJ2-7
CASSLFSSIQGYEQYF
>TRBV5-6|TRBJ2-7
CASSLQGFEQYF
>TRBV4-1|TRBJ2-7
CASSQTRGAGNYEQYF
>TRBV10-3|TRBJ2-7
CAISVGESYEQYF
>TRBV18|TRBJ1-3
CASSPDSSSGNTIYF
>TRBV12-5|TRBJ1-2
CASGSTGVFGYTF
>TRBV6-1|TRBJ1-5
CASSTVRVGQPQHF
>TRBV7-9|TRBJ2-2
CASSLRVGGATGELFF
>TRBV5-1|TRBJ1-4
CASSFQGGPNEKLFF
>TRBV25-1|TRBJ1-1
CASSEDRDNTEAFF
>TRBV27|TRBJ2-7
CASSRTVSYEQYF
>TRBV5-1|TRBJ2-7
CASSGGHGGYEQYF